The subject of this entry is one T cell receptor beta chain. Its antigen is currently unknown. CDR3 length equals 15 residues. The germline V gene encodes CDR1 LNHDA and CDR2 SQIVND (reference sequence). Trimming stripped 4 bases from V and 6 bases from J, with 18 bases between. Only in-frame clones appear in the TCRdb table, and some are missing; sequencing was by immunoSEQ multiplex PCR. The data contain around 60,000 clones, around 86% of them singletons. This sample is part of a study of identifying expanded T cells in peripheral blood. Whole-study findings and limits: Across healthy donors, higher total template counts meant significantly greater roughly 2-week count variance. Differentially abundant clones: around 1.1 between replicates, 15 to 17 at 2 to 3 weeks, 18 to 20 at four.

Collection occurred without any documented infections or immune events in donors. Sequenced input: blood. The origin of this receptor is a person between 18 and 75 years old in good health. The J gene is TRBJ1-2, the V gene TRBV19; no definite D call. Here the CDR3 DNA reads TGTGCCAGTAGTACTGCAGGCGGCCTTGGGGATGGCTACACCTTC. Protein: CASSTAGGLGDGYTF.